This T cell receptor (beta chain) was profiled in a study of tumor-infiltrating lymphocytes in primary liver carcinoma. Looking at the study overall: Spanning 4.2 to 10 cm, the tumors were T1-T3 N0M0. Each sample had roughly 3.65 to 7.5 million productive TCRbeta reads regardless of tissue type.

V was pared by 5 bases and J by 1 base, with 7 bases of the junction left unmatched. This CDR3 is 15 amino acids long. Germline values: CDR1 MNHNY, CDR2 SVGAGI (reference sequence). For blood RNA, unsorted whole blood served as the source, and germline DNA was extracted too. This clonotype occurred a few times. The investigators made TCR beta cDNA from about 0.45 ug total RNA, using a constant-region primer. Construction of TCR beta libraries relied on three successive nested multiplex PCR rounds employing slightly modified ARM-PCR. The first two PCR rounds used TRBV1-TRBV30 primers with a Cbeta primer, nine to eleven cycles each. TCRdb recomputed calls from the multiplex PCR reads with MiXCR, one row per CDR3 protein. The table includes fewer than 400,000 distinct CDR3 sequences, roughly three fifths detected once.

The chain is built from TRBV6-6 and TRBJ2-7; 8 nucleotides match TRBD2. The sample was peripheral blood. The receptor was derived from a woman in her thirties with primary liver carcinoma and hepatitis B virus infection. CDR3 sequence: CASSPRGLASYEQYF. The CDR3 coding sequence is TGTGCCAGCAGTCCCCGAGGACTAGCTTCCTACGAGCAGTACTTC.